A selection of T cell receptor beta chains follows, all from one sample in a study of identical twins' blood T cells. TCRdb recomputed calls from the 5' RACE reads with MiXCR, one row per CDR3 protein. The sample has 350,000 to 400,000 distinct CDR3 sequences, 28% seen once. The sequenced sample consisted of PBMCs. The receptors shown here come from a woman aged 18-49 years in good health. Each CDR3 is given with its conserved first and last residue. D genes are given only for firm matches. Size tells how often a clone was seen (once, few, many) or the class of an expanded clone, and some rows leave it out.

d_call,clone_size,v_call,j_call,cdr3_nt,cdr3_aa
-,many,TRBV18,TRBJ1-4,TGTGCCAGCCTAGGGAAGGATGAAAAACTGTTTTTT,CASLGKDEKLFF
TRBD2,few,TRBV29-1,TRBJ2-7,TGCAGCGTTGAAAGCGGGAGGACCTACGAGCAGTACTTC,CSVESGRTYEQYF
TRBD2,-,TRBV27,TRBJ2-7,TGTGCCAGCAGTTTATTGGGAGGGGTGACCTACGAGCAGTACTTC,CASSLLGGVTYEQYF
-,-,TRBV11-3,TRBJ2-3,TGTGCCAGCAGCCCTACTAGCTTTACAGATACGCAGTATTTT,CASSPTSFTDTQYF
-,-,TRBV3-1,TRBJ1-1,TGTGCCAGCAGCCCTGGAGTGCTGAACACTGAAGCTTTCTTT,CASSPGVLNTEAFF
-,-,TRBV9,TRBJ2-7,TGTGCCAGCAGCGTAGCATCCGGGAATACCGTCTACGAGCAGTACTTC,CASSVASGNTVYEQYF
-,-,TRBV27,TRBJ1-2,TGTGCCAGCAGCCACACACGTGCCCCTGGCTACACCTTC,CASSHTRAPGYTF
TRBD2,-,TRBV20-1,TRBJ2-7,TGCAGTGCTAGAGACCCAGGACTAGCGGGCTTCTACGAGCAGTACTTC,CSARDPGLAGFYEQYF
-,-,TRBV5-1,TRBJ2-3,TGCGCCAGCAGCTTCGGGATCGGGTCTCTCTCAGATACGCAGTATTTT,CASSFGIGSLSDTQYF
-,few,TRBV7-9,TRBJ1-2,TGTGCCAGCAGCTACGACGACTCGACAGTATATGGCTACACCTTC,CASSYDDSTVYGYTF
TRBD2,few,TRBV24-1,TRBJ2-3,TGTGCCACCAGTGCGGGGGGGCAGACAGATACGCAGTATTTT,CATSAGGQTDTQYF
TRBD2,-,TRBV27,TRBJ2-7,TGTGCCAGCAGTGATGGACTAGTTGACGAGCAGTACTTC,CASSDGLVDEQYF
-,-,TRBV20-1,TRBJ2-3,TGCAGTGCTAGTCAGGAGGTTAGAGATACGCAGTATTTT,CSASQEVRDTQYF
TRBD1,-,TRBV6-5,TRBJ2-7,TGTGCCAGCAGTTACTCATCCCAGGGGGCCTACGAGCAGTACTTC,CASSYSSQGAYEQYF
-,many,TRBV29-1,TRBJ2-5,TGCAGCGTTGCGGCCCAAGAGACCCAGTACTTC,CSVAAQETQYF
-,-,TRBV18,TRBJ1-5,TGTGCCAGCTCACCGGACAGAGTCAATCAGCCCCAGCATTTT,CASSPDRVNQPQHF
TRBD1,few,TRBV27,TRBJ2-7,TGTGCCAGTCGGGACAGGCTCTACGAGCAGTACTTC,CASRDRLYEQYF
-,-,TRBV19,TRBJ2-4,TGTGCCAGTCGCACAGGGGCCAAAAACATTCAGTACTTC,CASRTGAKNIQYF
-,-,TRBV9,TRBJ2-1,TGTGCCAGCAGCGTAGGTGGTGAGCAGTTCTTC,CASSVGGEQFF
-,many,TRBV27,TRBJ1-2,TGTGCCAGCAGTTCAATAAACCAAGCCTACTCGACCTATGGCTACACCTTC,CASSSINQAYSTYGYTF
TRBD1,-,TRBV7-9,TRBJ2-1,TGTGCCAGCAGCCCTGGGAAACAGGGGTCCCTCGGCTATGAGCAGTTCTTC,CASSPGKQGSLGYEQFF
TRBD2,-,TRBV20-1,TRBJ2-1,TGCAGTGCTAGAGCGCTAGCGGGAATGGCTTCCTACAATGAGCAGTTCTTC,CSARALAGMASYNEQFF
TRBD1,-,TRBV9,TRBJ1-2,TGTGCCAGCAGCGCCGGACAGGGGGAAAATGGCTACACCTTC,CASSAGQGENGYTF
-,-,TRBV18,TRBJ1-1,TGTGCCAGCTCACCCCAACGAACTGAAGCTTTCTTT,CASSPQRTEAFF
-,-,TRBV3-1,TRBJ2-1,TGTGCCAGCAGCCAAGATACCTCGGGTAAGCAGTTCTTC,CASSQDTSGKQFF
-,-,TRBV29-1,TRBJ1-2,TGCAGCGTTGACAGGGGCCAAGGCTATGGCTACACCTTC,CSVDRGQGYGYTF
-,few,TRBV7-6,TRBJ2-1,TGTGCCAGCAGCTTAGAGGGGGTCATATACAATGAGCAGTTCTTC,CASSLEGVIYNEQFF
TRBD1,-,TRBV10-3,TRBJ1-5,TGTGCCATCAGTGAGTCGACAGGGCAAACTCAGCCCCAGCATTTT,CAISESTGQTQPQHF
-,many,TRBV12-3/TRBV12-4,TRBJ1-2,TGTGCCAGCAGGTCGCCCTCATTGGATGGCTACACCTTC,CASRSPSLDGYTF
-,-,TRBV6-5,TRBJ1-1,TGTGTCAGCAGTTATAGGCAGACAAACACTGAAGCTTTCTTT,CVSSYRQTNTEAFF
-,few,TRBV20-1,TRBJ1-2,TGCAGTGCTAGAGAAGGGGGACTCGCTAACTATGGCTACACCTTC,CSAREGGLANYGYTF
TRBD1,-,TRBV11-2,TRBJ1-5,TGTGCCAGCAGCTTAGGGACAGGGCGTTATCAGCCCCAGCATTTT,CASSLGTGRYQPQHF
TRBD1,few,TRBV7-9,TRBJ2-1,TGTGCCAGCAGCAACCGACAGGGGGGCTACAATGAGCAGTTCTTC,CASSNRQGGYNEQFF
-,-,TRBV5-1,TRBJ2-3,TGCGCCAGCAGCTCGGGAGATAGCACAGATACGCAGTATTTT,CASSSGDSTDTQYF
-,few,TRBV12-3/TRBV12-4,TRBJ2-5,TGTGCCAGCAGTTACCTAGAGACCCAGTACTTC,CASSYLETQYF
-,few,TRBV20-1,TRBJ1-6,TGCAGTGCTATGGATGTCTCTTGGGTCAATTCACCCCTCCACTTT,CSAMDVSWVNSPLHF
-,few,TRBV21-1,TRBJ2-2,TGTGCCAGCAGCCTCTCCCGAGGGCTGGAGGGAGGAAGCACCGGGGAGCTGTTTTTT,CASSLSRGLEGGSTGELFF
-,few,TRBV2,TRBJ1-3,TGTGCCAGCAGTCCAGAGAGCTCTGGAAACACCATATATTTT,CASSPESSGNTIYF
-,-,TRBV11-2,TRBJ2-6,TGTGCCAGCAGAACTACTGGAACTGGGGCCAACGTCCTGACTTTC,CASRTTGTGANVLTF
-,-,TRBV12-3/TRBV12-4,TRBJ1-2,TGTGCCAGCAAGGGAGGGGGCTACACCTTC,CASKGGGYTF
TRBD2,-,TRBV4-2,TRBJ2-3,TGTGCCAGCAGCCAAGAACTAGCGGGGGTAGATACGCAGTATTTT,CASSQELAGVDTQYF
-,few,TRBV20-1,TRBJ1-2,TGCAGTGCTGGGGAGGGATTCTTAGGGGGCTACACCTTC,CSAGEGFLGGYTF
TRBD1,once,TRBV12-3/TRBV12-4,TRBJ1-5,TGTGCCAGCAGTTCCCCGGACAGGGTGGATCAGCCCCAGCATTTT,CASSSPDRVDQPQHF
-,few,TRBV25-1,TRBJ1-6,TGTGCCAGCAGGCAGAGCTCCTATAATTCACCCCTCCACTTT,CASRQSSYNSPLHF
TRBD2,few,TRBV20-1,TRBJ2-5,TGCAGTGCGTATCCTAGCGGGAGAAGGGATCGAGAGACCCAGTACTTC,CSAYPSGRRDRETQYF
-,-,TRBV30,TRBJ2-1,TGTGCCTGGAGCTCCTACAATGAGCAGCTCTTC,CAWSSYNEQLF
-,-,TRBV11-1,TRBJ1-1,TGTGCCAGCAGCTTCGACGGGTTGGAAGCTTTCTTT,CASSFDGLEAFF
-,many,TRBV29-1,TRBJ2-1,TGCAGCGTTGTCGGTTCGTACAATGAGCAGTTCTTC,CSVVGSYNEQFF